This entry lists 26 T cell receptor beta chains sequenced from one sample in a study of shared clonotypes between healthy human individuals. Produced via immunoSEQ multiplex PCR; TCRdb's table is partial and in-frame only. The sample holds about 1,900,000 clones, 85% to 95% seen once. Naive-designated CD8 cells lacked CD45RO, were positively enriched for CCR7, and omitted terminally differentiated effector memory CD45RA+ cells. Sequenced material: naive CD8+ T cells sorted from blood. Every receptor here comes from a man aged 18 to 35 in good health.

This clone appeared a single time. The V call is TRBV19, the J call TRBJ1-5; TRBD1 matches at 7 bases. The CDR3 covers 14 residues. With 7 bases clipped from V and 9 bases from J, the junction kept 12 bases outside the gene matches. Germline loops: CDR1 LNHDA, CDR2 SQIVND (reference sequence). The CDR3 is CASNPGTALGPQHF. The CDR3 bases are TGTGCCAGTAATCCCGGGACAGCGTTAGGGCCCCAGCATTTT. Full variable domain (remainder filled in from reference TRBV19 and TRBJ1-5): DGGITQSPKYLFRKEGQNVTLSCEQNLNHDAMYWYRQDPGQGLRLIYYSQIVNDFQKGDIAEGYSVSREKKESFPLTVTSAQKNPTAFYLCASNPGTALGPQHFGDGTRLSIL.

This CDR3 is CASSAEEETQYF. CDR3 DNA: TGTGCCAGCAGTGCAGAAGAGGAGACCCAGTACTTC. J is TRBJ2-5 and V is TRBV7-8; D gene ambiguous. Germline CDR1 SGHVS, CDR2 FQNEAQ. The CDR3 is made up of 12 amino acids. V was cut by 6 bases and J by 5 bases, with 10 bases left in between. The full variable domain, completed using reference TRBV7-8 and TRBJ2-5, is GAGVSQSPRYKVAKRGQDVALRCDPISGHVSLFWYQQALGQGPEFLTYFQNEAQLDKSGLPSDRFFAERPEGSVSTLKIQRTQQEDSAVYLCASSAEEETQYFGPGTRLLVL.

The J gene is TRBJ2-7, the V gene TRBV4-1, with D perhaps matching TRBD2 (5 bases). Trimming pared 0 bases from V and 4 bases from J, leaving 13 bases between. The CDR3 extends over 15 amino acids. The germline V gene encodes CDR1 MGHRA and CDR2 YSYEKL. CDR3 nucleotides: TGCGCCAGCAGCCAAGACGAGGGAGATCGTTACGAGCAGTACTTC. The encoded protein is CASSQDEGDRYEQYF.

The rearrangement uses TRBV15 and TRBJ2-3; 9 bases are a match to TRBD2. The CDR3 contains 15 residues. Per germline, CDR1 LNHNV and CDR2 YYDKDF (reference sequence). Unmatched junction bases numbered 3, after V lost 1 base and J lost 4 bases. In nucleotides, the CDR3 is TGTGCCACCAGCAGAGGTAGCGGGAGTGCAGATACGCAGTATTTT. Translated, it gives CATSRGSGSADTQYF.

The chain employs TRBV27 and TRBJ1-1, with TRBD1 matching over 8 bases. J gave up 1 base and V 9 bases, and 4 bases lay outside the gene matches. Germline CDR1 is MNHEY and CDR2 is SMNVEV (reference sequence). The CDR3 spans 13 residues. This CDR3 is CASLGQANTEAFF. CDR3 in DNA: TGTGCCAGTTTGGGACAGGCGAACACTGAAGCTTTCTTT.

The CDR3 sequence is CASSLGGWDQPQHF. CDR3 nucleotide sequence: TGTGCCAGCAGCTTAGGGGGATGGGATCAGCCCCAGCATTTT. V is TRBV11-2 and J is TRBJ1-5, with D uncertain. Trimming took 1 base from V and 5 from J, leaving 9 bases between them. CDR1 and CDR2 (germline): SGHAT, FQNNGV. This CDR3 has 14 amino acids.

The chain recombines TRBV19 with TRBJ2-1, with 10 bases fitting TRBD2. The CDR3 has 14 amino acids. Unmatched junction bases numbered 2, after V lost 2 bases and J lost 7 bases. Per germline, CDR1 LNHDA and CDR2 SQIVND (reference sequence). The CDR3 sequence: CASSILAGVNEQFF. In nucleotides, the CDR3 is TGTGCCAGTAGTATACTAGCGGGAGTTAATGAGCAGTTCTTC. Supplemented by reference TRBV19 and TRBJ2-1, the full variable domain reads DGGITQSPKYLFRKEGQNVTLSCEQNLNHDAMYWYRQDPGQGLRLIYYSQIVNDFQKGDIAEGYSVSREKKESFPLTVTSAQKNPTAFYLCASSILAGVNEQFFGPGTRLTVL.

This clone was observed once. V gene TRBV4-1 combines with J gene TRBJ1-5, with 8 bases matching TRBD1. Germline lookup yields CDR1 MGHRA and CDR2 YSYEKL. With V trimmed by 0 bases and J by 3 bases, 4 bases remained unmatched. The CDR3 consists of 16 residues. CDR3 nucleotides: TGCGCCAGCAGCCAAGAGCCGGGACAGGACAATCAGCCCCAGCATTTT. Its protein product is CASSQEPGQDNQPQHF.

This CDR3 is CAWTRENTEAFF. CDR3 coding DNA: TGTGCCTGGACGAGGGAGAACACTGAAGCTTTCTTT. V is TRBV30 and J is TRBJ1-1; D call uncertain. This CDR3 region has 12 residues. Deletions cut 4 bases from V and 1 base from J, with 7 bases between. Germline V CDR1 and CDR2: GTSNPN, SVGIG (reference sequence).

This chain uses TRBV28 with TRBJ2-7, with TRBD2 identical over 7 bases. CDR1 is MDHEN, CDR2 SYDVKM, per germline. V lost 6 bases and J lost 0; bases outside the gene matches: 11. The CDR3 loop spans 16 amino acids. As DNA, the CDR3 is TGTGCCAGCAGCACTATTGGGGGGGTCCACTCCTACGAGCAGTACTTC. Translated: CASSTIGGVHSYEQYF.

The genes are TRBV7-2 and TRBJ2-7; D might be TRBD1 (6 bases). V was trimmed by 3 bases and J by 6 bases, leaving 12 bases between them. The CDR3 runs 13 residues. Germline-derived CDR1 and CDR2 are SGHTA and FQGNSA. CDR3: CASSFRDIREQYF. In DNA, the CDR3 is TGTGCCAGCAGCTTTCGGGACATACGCGAGCAGTACTTC. The entire variable domain, with the rest obtained from reference TRBV7-2 and TRBJ2-7, is as follows: GAGVSQSPSNKVTEKGKDVELRCDPISGHTALYWYRQSLGQGLEFLIYFQGNSAPDKSGLPSDRFSAERTGGSVSTLTIQRTQQEDSAVYLCASSFRDIREQYFGPGTRLTVT.

V gene TRBV7-8 combines with J gene TRBJ1-1, with D possibly matching TRBD1 (5 bases). Trimming cost V 1 base and J 11 bases, with 11 bases left between them. Germline assignment: CDR1 SGHVS and CDR2 FQNEAQ. This CDR3 is 12 amino acids long. This CDR3 is CASSLEEGRAFF. The CDR3 nucleotides read TGTGCCAGCAGCTTAGAAGAGGGGCGGGCTTTCTTT.

This chain uses TRBV5-4 with TRBJ1-1, with TRBD1 as a possible D gene (5 bases). The germline V gene has CDR1 SGHNT and CDR2 YYREEE (reference sequence). V lost 0 bases and J lost 5, with 20 bases in between. The CDR3 is made up of 17 amino acids. The CDR3 nucleotides read TGTGCCAGCAGCTTGGCCAGGCAGGGAGGGTTAGAGACTGAAGCTTTCTTT. It specifies CASSLARQGGLETEAFF.

The chain uses TRBV2 and TRBJ1-1, with 7 bases fitting TRBD1. The CDR3 totals 12 residues. The germline gives CDR1 SNHLY, CDR2 FYNNEI. J gave up 6 bases and V 6 bases, and 4 bases lay outside the gene matches. CDR3 in DNA: TGTGCCAGCAGGGCCGGGACAGCTGAAGCTTTCTTT. It specifies CASRAGTAEAFF.

The chain employs TRBV7-8 and TRBJ2-7; TRBD1 is a possible D gene (6 bases). Trimming removed 5 bases from V and 3 bases from J, with 11 bases in between. The CDR3 has 13 residues. CDR1 SGHVS and CDR2 FQNEAQ come from the germline V gene. CDR3 DNA sequence: TGTGCCAGCAGCCTTCGACAGGTCTACGAGCAGTACTTC. Its protein is CASSLRQVYEQYF.

The CDR3 here is CAIQGITGANVLTF. For the CDR3, the DNA is TGTGCCATCCAGGGCATCACTGGGGCCAACGTCCTGACTTTC. This sequence joins TRBV10-3 and TRBJ2-6; D may be TRBD1 (5 bases). With 8 bases removed from V and 2 bases from J, the gap between germline ends came to 10 bases. This CDR3 has 14 amino acids. The V gene's germline CDR1 is ENHRY and CDR2 SYGVKD.

V is TRBV27 and J is TRBJ2-2; D is undetermined. Germline V gene sequence: CDR1 MNHEY, CDR2 SMNVEV (reference sequence). V lost 2 bases and J 4 bases, leaving 11 bases between the germline ends. This CDR3 is built from 15 residues. The CDR3 bases are TGTGCCAGCAGTTTAGCTTTCGTTTCCACCGGGGAGCTGTTTTTT. This encodes CASSLAFVSTGELFF.

The chain is built from TRBV13 and TRBJ1-2; 8 nucleotides align to TRBD1. This CDR3 contains 16 residues. Germline V gives CDR1 PRHDT, CDR2 FYEKMQ (reference sequence). V shed 2 bases, J shed 3 bases, and the junction held 8 bases outside the gene matches. The chain's CDR3 is CASSLRQGTTDYGYTF. CDR3 nucleotides: TGTGCCAGCAGCTTAAGACAGGGGACGACGGACTATGGCTACACCTTC.

The chain joins TRBV7-8 to TRBJ2-1; 14 bases align to TRBD2. The CDR3 consists of 18 residues. Germline CDR1 reads SGHVS; CDR2 reads FQNEAQ. The V and J ends lost 5 bases and 3 bases, in that order; junction bases with no gene match: 9. CDR3 protein: CASSTGLAGATVYNEQFF. CDR3 coding DNA: TGTGCCAGCAGCACGGGACTAGCGGGAGCTACAGTCTACAATGAGCAGTTCTTC.

The chain couples TRBV11-2 to TRBJ1-1; D may be TRBD1 (6 bases). Per the germline V gene, CDR1 is SGHAT and CDR2 is FQNNGV. The CDR3 consists of 16 residues. Trimming pared 6 bases from V and 0 bases from J, leaving 17 bases between. CDR3 protein: CASSFRYGQMNTEAFF. CDR3 nucleotides: TGTGCCAGCAGTTTTAGGTATGGACAGATGAACACTGAAGCTTTCTTT.

V gene TRBV11-2 combines with J gene TRBJ2-2; TRBD1 matches at 7 bases. The ends lost 6 bases at V and 7 bases at J; junction bases unmatched: 5. The CDR3 is 13 residues long. Per the germline V gene, CDR1 is SGHAT and CDR2 is FQNNGV. The CDR3 region is CASRPRGLGELFF. The CDR3 DNA sequence: TGTGCCAGCAGACCTAGGGGGCTCGGGGAGCTGTTTTTT.

V usage is TRBV10-3 and J usage is TRBJ2-7; 8 bases match TRBD1. V gave up 3 bases and J gave up 6 bases; unmatched junction bases: 7. CDR3 length: 14 amino acids. Germline values: CDR1 ENHRY, CDR2 SYGVKD. The CDR3 here is CAISDRQGKLEQYF. For the CDR3, the DNA is TGTGCCATCAGTGATCGACAGGGGAAACTCGAGCAGTACTTC.

V is TRBV5-6 and J is TRBJ2-7; D gene ambiguous. V lost 4 bases, J lost 1 base, and 12 bases lay in between. The CDR3 contains 14 residues. In germline, CDR1 is SGHDT, CDR2 YYEEEE. The CDR3 coding sequence is TGTGCCAGCAGCCCCCACCTGGGTTCCTACGAGCAGTACTTC. It encodes CASSPHLGSYEQYF.

Details on this clone: One base away lies a much larger clone, so this may be a sequencing read error. Other DNA sequences in this sample translate to the same CDR3. The chain is built from TRBV7-9 and TRBJ2-7, with D unclear. Between the trimmed V and J ends, which lost 5 bases and 0 bases, there was a span of 2 bases. Germline lookup yields CDR1 SEHNR and CDR2 FQNEAQ (reference sequence). There are 11 residues in the CDR3. The CDR3 bases are TGTGCCAGCAGCATCTCCTACGAGCAGTACTTC. The encoded protein is CASSISYEQYF.

The V call is TRBV6-5, the J call TRBJ2-7; 9 nucleotides match TRBD1. Per germline, CDR1 MNHEY and CDR2 SVGAGI. The CDR3 loop spans 12 amino acids. The junction had 1 base not matched to a gene; V was cut back by 4 bases and J by 6 bases. In DNA form, the CDR3 reads TGTGCCAGCAGTTGGACAGGGGTCGAGCAGTACTTC. Translated, it gives CASSWTGVEQYF.

The chain carries TRBV28 and TRBJ1-5; 7 bases are shared with TRBD1. There are 15 residues in the CDR3. Trimming at V came to 3 bases and at J to 3 bases, leaving 5 bases not matched to a gene. Per germline, CDR1 MDHEN and CDR2 SYDVKM. The CDR3 DNA reads TGTGCCAGCAGTTTCGGAGGGACAGACAATCAGCCCCAGCATTTT. As protein: CASSFGGTDNQPQHF.